A single sample is the source of the 8 T cell receptor beta chains below, sequenced in a study of blood T cell repertoires in COVID-19 (dated by TCRdb to 2018 to 2020). Receptor libraries were prepared by the immunoSEQ multiplex PCR assay. This immuneACCESS table, as held by TCRdb, lists in-frame sequences with V and J called but not all clones. Of the missing ones, under half trace to an unresolved V gene in checked studies; the others have no known cause. The sample table contains 200,000 to 250,000 clones; only one count was recorded for 70% to 85% of them. Roughly 8.7% of the sample belongs to the ten largest clones. Sequencing was done on a sample of peripheral blood. These receptors were taken from a man aged 45-65 years with active or convalescent COVID-19.

The V gene is TRBV6-2 or TRBV6-3, the J gene TRBJ2-3, with TRBD2 as a possible D gene (6 bases). Trimming pared 2 bases from V and 4 bases from J, leaving 16 bases between. The germline V gene has CDR1 MNHEY and CDR2 SVGEGT. The CDR3 is 16 residues long. For the CDR3, the DNA is TGTGCCAGCAGTTACAGGATCCGTGGGGGGTCAGATACGCAGTATTTT. Protein: CASSYRIRGGSDTQYF.

The chain links TRBV18 to TRBJ2-2, with 7 bases aligning to TRBD2. V gave up 0 bases and J gave up 2 bases; unmatched junction bases: 6. This CDR3 is 17 amino acids long. CDR1 and CDR2 (germline): KGHSH, LQKENI. The CDR3 is CASSPPSGALNTGELFF. CDR3 coding DNA: TGTGCCAGCTCACCACCCAGCGGGGCCTTAAACACCGGGGAGCTGTTTTTT.

The rearrangement joins TRBV4-2 to TRBJ2-3, with a weak D call TRBD1 (6 bases). Germline V lookup: CDR1 LGHNA, CDR2 YNFKEQ. Trimming took 0 bases from V and 3 from J, leaving 16 bases between them. The CDR3 covers 17 residues. The CDR3 loop reads CASSQEAFGGRTDTQYF. CDR3 sequence (DNA): TGTGCCAGCAGCCAAGAAGCGTTTGGGGGCCGGACAGATACGCAGTATTTT.

This clone was counted a few times. This sequence joins TRBV2 and TRBJ2-1, with D perhaps TRBD1 (6 bases). The CDR3 is made up of 15 amino acids. CDR1 and CDR2 (germline): SNHLY, FYNNEI. Between the trimmed V and J ends, which lost 1 base and 0 bases, there was a span of 7 bases. In DNA form, the CDR3 reads TGTGCCAGCAGTGAAGGGACAGTCTCCTACAATGAGCAGTTCTTC. It is translated as CASSEGTVSYNEQFF.

The sample holds many counts of this clone. The chain carries TRBV4-1 and TRBJ2-1; the match to TRBD2 covers 7 bases. The CDR3 contains 15 residues. The V gene's germline CDR1 is MGHRA and CDR2 YSYEKL. The V gene end was trimmed by 0 bases and the J gene end by 4 bases; junction bases not matched to a gene: 3. CDR3 bases: TGCGCCAGCAGCCAAGACTCTAGCGGTTACAATGAGCAGTTCTTC. It encodes CASSQDSSGYNEQFF.

The gene calls are TRBV5-5 and TRBJ1-2; unclear D gene. This CDR3 spans 15 amino acids. Trimming removed 3 bases from V and 2 bases from J, with 14 bases in between. Per the germline V gene, CDR1 is SGHKS and CDR2 is YYEKEE (reference sequence). CDR3 bases: TGTGCCAGCAGCTCGGGTTTCGACCCCAACTATGGCTACACCTTC. Its protein product is CASSSGFDPNYGYTF.

CDR3 in DNA: TGTGCCAGCAGCCAAGTTGGCACTAGCGGGGGGTTCACAGATACGCAGTATTTT. Translating it yields CASSQVGTSGGFTDTQYF. V usage is TRBV3-1 (or the pseudogene TRBV3-2) and J usage is TRBJ2-3, with TRBD2 identical over 12 bases. The CDR3 is made up of 18 amino acids. The germline V gene has CDR1 LGHDT and CDR2 YNNKEL (reference sequence). Unmatched junction bases numbered 7, after V lost 1 base and J lost 2 bases.

The rearrangement joins TRBV5-6 to TRBJ2-3; 8 nucleotides match TRBD2. The CDR3 consists of 16 residues. The germline gives CDR1 SGHDT, CDR2 YYEEEE. V was clipped by 4 bases and J by 2 bases; unmatched bases: 9. The CDR3 DNA sequence: TGTGCCAGCAGCGGGCCGGGACTAGAGTACACAGATACGCAGTATTTT. It is translated as CASSGPGLEYTDTQYF.